A single sample gave rise to the 8 T cell receptor beta chains below, sequenced in a study of vaccination effects on CD4 cells after COVID-19. Using immunoSEQ multiplex PCR, the repertoire was profiled, and TCRdb retains in-frame clones only, with some absent. This repertoire shows 68,000 or so clones, 80% found once; its top ten account for 10% to 15%. ViraFEST expansion of antigen-specific CD4+ T cells with viral peptide pools preceded sequencing. Isolating CD4+ T cells followed ten to eleven days of culture. Among the vaccine recipients, none had a prior SARS-CoV-2 infection, and nucleocapsid antibodies were negative. No antigen is known for these receptors. Here the sequenced sample was CD4+ T cells from PBMCs cultured with SARS-CoV-2 spike peptides, taken before COVID-19 vaccination. Receptors were obtained from a human donor who received a COVID-19 vaccine.

This clone was counted once. V and J are TRBV7-9 and TRBJ2-5, with TRBD2 as a possible D gene (6 bases). CDR3 length: 16 residues. Germline V lookup: CDR1 SEHNR, CDR2 FQNEAQ (reference sequence). Deletions cut 6 bases from V and 4 bases from J, with 21 bases between. The CDR3 loop reads CASRDWVGGNGETQYF. The CDR3 region has the DNA TGTGCCAGCAGGGACTGGGTCGGAGGGAACGGAGAGACCCAGTACTTC.

The chain uses TRBV7-3 and TRBJ2-2, with 15 bases identical to TRBD2. The CDR3 sequence is 16 residues long. The junction had 4 bases not matched to a gene; V was cut back by 4 bases and J by 7 bases. The germline CDR1 and CDR2 sequences are SGHTA and FQGTGA. CDR3 amino acids: CASSSRTSGRVGELFF. In DNA form, the CDR3 reads TGTGCCAGCAGCTCCCGGACTAGCGGGAGGGTCGGGGAGCTGTTTTTT.

This clone is a singleton in its sample. This sequence joins TRBV11-2 and TRBJ2-5; perhaps TRBD2 as D (5 bases). This CDR3 contains 13 residues. With 0 bases removed from V and 7 bases from J, the gap between germline ends came to 9 bases. CDR1 is SGHAT and CDR2 is FQNNGV in the germline V gene. In nucleotides, the CDR3 is TGTGCCAGCAGCTTAGAGCGGGTGGGGACCCAGTACTTC. Translation: CASSLERVGTQYF.

The chain uses TRBV6-5 and TRBJ2-2, with D hard to call. V lost 4 bases and J lost 0, with 3 bases in between. Germline V gives CDR1 MNHEY, CDR2 SVGAGI. This CDR3 region has 13 residues. This CDR3 is CASSSANTGELFF. DNA for the CDR3: TGTGCCAGCAGTTCAGCGAACACCGGGGAGCTGTTTTTT.

The chain combines TRBV6-1 with TRBJ2-7; D may be TRBD1 (6 bases). This CDR3 contains 17 residues. V was trimmed by 0 bases and J by 3 bases, leaving 18 bases between them. CDR1 is MNHNS, CDR2 SASEGT, per germline. The CDR3 reads CASSEADQGQGVYEQYV. CDR3 bases: TGTGCCAGCAGTGAAGCGGATCAGGGGCAAGGGGTCTACGAGCAGTACGTC.

CDR3 loop: CATSDQGRQYGYTF. CDR3 bases: TGTGCCACCAGTGACCAGGGGAGGCAGTATGGCTACACCTTC. This chain links TRBV24-1 with TRBJ1-2; perhaps TRBD1 as D (6 bases). This CDR3 is 14 amino acids long. Trimming removed 4 bases at V and 5 bases at J, with 13 bases between. Germline loops: CDR1 KGHDR, CDR2 SFDVKD.

The chain carries TRBV12-5 and TRBJ1-1, with D possibly being TRBD1 (6 bases). The CDR3 covers 16 residues. V was trimmed by 0 bases and J by 0 bases, leaving 11 bases between them. The germline V gene encodes CDR1 LGHNT and CDR2 FRNRAP. CDR3 protein: CASGLVRGSVNTEAFF. The CDR3, as DNA: TGTGCTAGTGGTTTGGTGAGGGGGTCAGTGAACACTGAAGCTTTCTTT.

The chain employs TRBV28 and TRBJ1-4, with TRBD1 identical over 8 bases. The CDR3 sequence is 14 residues long. Germline CDR1 reads MDHEN; CDR2 reads SYDVKM. V shed 6 bases and J 10 bases; nucleotides not matched to a gene: 10. The chain's CDR3 is CASRSPDRDGKLFF. The CDR3 DNA sequence: TGTGCCAGCAGAAGCCCGGACAGGGACGGAAAACTGTTTTTT.